The 5 T cell receptor beta chains presented below share a single source sample, sequenced in a study of T cells after yellow fever vaccination. TCRdb re-called the 5' RACE reads with MiXCR, one entry per CDR3 protein. The table records 340,000 or so distinct CDR3 sequences, 12% of them present only once. Specimen: CD4+ T cells sorted from PBMCs, collected 15 days after the yellow fever booster vaccination. The receptors here all came from a man between 18 and 29 years old who received the YFV17D yellow fever vaccine.

J is TRBJ1-1 and V is TRBV6-1; D possibly corresponds to TRBD1 (5 bases). The CDR3 is made up of 13 amino acids. V lost 2 bases, J lost 7 bases, and 11 bases lay in between. CDR1 and CDR2 from the germline V gene are MNHNS and SASEGT. The CDR3 nucleotides are TGTGCCAGCAGTGAATCGACAGAATTTGAAGCTTTCTTT. Its protein product is CASSESTEFEAFF.

The chain is built from TRBV7-2 and TRBJ2-2, with D uncertain. The CDR3 totals 15 residues. Trimming shortened V by 5 bases and J by 4 bases, and 14 bases separated the two germline ends. CDR1 is SGHTA, CDR2 FQGNSA, per germline. The CDR3 coding sequence is TGTGCCAGCAGCCCAGAGTTGGCGCGCACCGGGGAGCTGTTTTTT. It codes for CASSPELARTGELFF. Complete variable domain (other parts from reference TRBV7-2 and TRBJ2-2): GAGVSQSPSNKVTEKGKDVELRCDPISGHTALYWYRQSLGQGLEFLIYFQGNSAPDKSGLPSDRFSAERTGGSVSTLTIQRTQQEDSAVYLCASSPELARTGELFFGEGSRLTVL.

In its sample, this clonotype was seen a few times. This rearrangement joins TRBV7-8 to TRBJ1-1; D perhaps matches TRBD1 (6 bases). This CDR3 has 15 amino acids. Trimming left V 5 bases short and J 4 bases short, with 17 bases between. The germline V gene has CDR1 SGHVS and CDR2 FQNEAQ. CDR3 sequence reads: CASSPRDKRGTEAFF. The CDR3 nucleotides are TGTGCCAGCAGCCCCCGGGACAAAAGGGGCACTGAAGCTTTCTTT.

This clonotype was found a few times. The rearrangement joins TRBV6-2 or TRBV6-3 to TRBJ2-7; a weak D match, TRBD1 (6 bases). The CDR3 totals 13 residues. V was clipped by 6 bases and J by 6 bases, with 15 bases between them. CDR1 and CDR2 (germline): MNHEY, SVGEGT. The CDR3, as DNA: TGTGCCAGCAGAGGAACAGGGTCGGGCGAGCAGTACTTC. Its translation: CASRGTGSGEQYF.

This clonotype was seen a few times. This chain connects TRBV5-6 to TRBJ2-2, with 7 bases matching TRBD1. Germline CDR1 and CDR2: SGHDT and YYEEEE. The CDR3 is 15 amino acids. V was pared by 0 bases and J by 4 bases, with 3 bases of the junction left unmatched. The chain's CDR3 is CASSLEGAVTGELFF. The CDR3 DNA follows: TGTGCCAGCAGCTTGGAGGGGGCAGTCACCGGGGAGCTGTTTTTT.